This T cell receptor (beta chain) was sequenced in a study of blood T cell repertoires in COVID-19. The wider study: Some COVID-19 samples were acute and others convalescent; all came from the United States, Italy and Spain. T cells, B-cell-depleted T cells, or PBMCs supplied cDNA or gDNA.

V was clipped by 1 base and J by 0 bases, with 6 bases between them. The CDR3 contains 15 residues. Per germline, CDR1 MNHNS and CDR2 SASEGT. In the study's own analysis: Amplification of reference gene primers was used by the study to estimate nucleated cell counts. Measured with immunoSEQ multiplex PCR; TCRdb has only the in-frame clones, and not every one. That table gives V, J and clone size, and the DNA gave D and trimming. The sample carries about 270,000 clones, roughly nine tenths recorded once. This TCR was recovered from a man aged 50 to 59 with acute or convalescent COVID-19. The chain has TRBV6-1 and TRBJ2-2; weak D call: TRBD1 (5 bases). The sequenced material came from peripheral blood. In nucleotides, the CDR3 is TGTGCCAGCAGTGAAGTCAGGGCGAACACCGGGGAGCTGTTTTTT. This codes for CASSEVRANTGELFF.